This T cell receptor (beta chain) derives from a study of OX40 agonist ivuxolimab in advanced cancers. At the level of the study: It was ivuxolimab, an agonistic anti-OX40 (CD134) antibody, that patients were treated with. Each patient was given ivuxolimab into a vein every 2 weeks, at 0.01 to 10 mg/kg. Overall study results and limits: There were, on average, more expanded clones in CD8+ T cells than in CD4+. At doses 0.1 to 3.0 mg/kg, CD4+ and CD8+ clones expanded.

In this sample, this clone turned up a few times. Antigen specificity is unknown. Germline assignment: CDR1 SNHLY and CDR2 FYNNEI. After removal of 6 bases from V and 7 bases from J, the junction contained 11 bases not matched to a gene. The length of the CDR3 is 15 residues. TCRdb's table, derived via immunoSEQ multiplex PCR, lists solely in-frame clones and lacks some. In the table there are about 38,000 clones, about three quarters of which are singletons. The gene calls are TRBV2 and TRBJ1-4; TRBD1 agrees at 7 bases. This material consisted of CD4+ or CD8+ T cells sorted from blood, taken in a trial of the OX40 agonist ivuxolimab. This receptor was obtained from an adult with an advanced solid tumor such as melanoma, head and neck, liver or kidney cancer. This chain's CDR3 is CASSLGRGRREKLFF. CDR3 coding DNA: TGTGCCAGCAGCTTAGGTAGGGGGCGCCGTGAAAAACTGTTTTTT.